This T cell receptor (beta chain) originates from a study of regulatory T cells in long-lasting Graves disease. This clonotype was detected many times. The time point here: persistent/refractory GD, antithyroid drugs over 5 years with positive TRAb. RNA extracted from PBMCs served as the sequencing template. Assembly of TCR beta libraries relied on iRepertoire HTBI primers together with Arm-PCR of CDR3 regions. TCRdb re-derived calls from the multiplex PCR reads in MiXCR, one entry per CDR3 protein. The sample carries around 460,000 distinct CDR3 sequences, around a fifth recorded once. CDR3 size: 14 residues. V lost 3 bases to trimming and J lost 2 bases; unmatched junction nucleotides: 4. Germline CDR1 and CDR2: DFQATT and SNEGSKA (reference sequence).

The chain is built from TRBV20-1 and TRBJ1-1; 9 bases match TRBD1. The clonotype comes from a female donor with Graves disease. Sequenced here: peripheral blood mononuclear cells (PBMCs), sampled when the disease was refractory, from a patient treated with antithyroid drugs. The CDR3 loop is CSARGDRVNTEAFF. The CDR3 nucleotides read TGCAGTGCTAGGGGGGACAGGGTCAACACTGAAGCTTTCTTT.